These 25 T cell receptor beta chains originate from one sample sequenced in a study of breast tumors, draining lymph nodes, adjacent tissues. TCRdb re-analysed the multiplex PCR reads in MiXCR, keeping a single row per CDR3 protein. The sample has 160,000 or so distinct CDR3 sequences, around 35% seen once. Samples came from axillary lymph nodes draining the breast cancer. Input material: axillary lymph node tissue. The receptors stem from a female donor with breast cancer. Some clones in this sample may be carry-over from other donors' samples.

This clonotype occurred a few times. This chain connects TRBV11-2 to TRBJ1-6, with a tentative D call TRBD1 (6 bases). Germline V gene lookup returns CDR1 SGHAT and CDR2 FQNNGV. The CDR3 has 15 amino acids. V lost 5 bases, J lost 5 bases, and 13 bases lay in between. The CDR3 protein is CASSQGQQDNSPLHF. The CDR3 DNA follows: TGTGCCAGCAGCCAAGGACAGCAGGATAATTCACCCCTCCACTTT. Based on the CDR3 plus reference TRBV11-2 and TRBJ1-6, the full variable domain is EAGVAQSPRYKIIEKRQSVAFWCNPISGHATLYWYQQILGQGPKLLIQFQNNGVVDDSQLPKDRFSAERLKGVDSTLKIQPAKLEDSAVYLCASSQGQQDNSPLHFGNGTRLTVT.

This clonotype was picked up many times. The chain is built from TRBV9 and TRBJ2-5, with D hard to call. Germline CDR1 reads SGDLS; CDR2 reads YYNGEE. V was clipped by 4 bases and J by 5 bases, with 15 bases between them. The length of the CDR3 is 14 residues. The CDR3 region is CASSPGPVWETQYF. The CDR3 DNA is TGTGCCAGCAGCCCGGGCCCCGTTTGGGAGACCCAGTACTTC.

This clonotype was recorded at least ten times. V usage is TRBV9 and J usage is TRBJ2-3; TRBD2 might be the D (6 bases). The CDR3 is 14 residues long. Germline CDR1 and CDR2: SGDLS and YYNGEE. V was shortened by 4 bases and J by 2 bases, with 11 bases between the two germline ends. The CDR3 region has the DNA TGTGCCAGCAGCTTCGGGAGCTCCACAGATACGCAGTATTTT. Its protein product is CASSFGSSTDTQYF.

The chain couples TRBV5-1 to TRBJ2-7, with 9 bases lining up with TRBD1. After removal of 3 bases from V and 3 bases from J, the junction contained 4 bases not matched to a gene. Per germline, CDR1 SGHRS and CDR2 YFSETQ. This CDR3 comprises 14 residues. CDR3 DNA: TGCGCCAGCAGCTCGGGACAGGGAATCTACGAGCAGTACTTC. The encoded protein is CASSSGQGIYEQYF. Full variable domain (missing parts from reference TRBV5-1 and TRBJ2-7): KAGVTQTPRYLIKTRGQQVTLSCSPISGHRSVSWYQQTPGQGLQFLFEYFSETQRNKGNFPGRFSGRQFSNSRSEMNVSTLELGDSALYLCASSSGQGIYEQYFGPGTRLTVT.

The table lists this clonotype with many counts. This chain connects TRBV5-1 to TRBJ2-7; possibly TRBD1 or TRBD2 for D (5 bases each). CDR3 size: 17 residues. The ends were cut back, 4 bases at V and 2 bases at J, with 22 bases in the middle. Germline V CDR1 and CDR2: SGHRS, YFSETQ. CDR3 in amino acids: CASSRDRGRVIAYEQYF. In DNA, the CDR3 is TGCGCCAGCAGCCGGGACCGGGGCAGAGTGATTGCCTACGAGCAGTACTTC. Full variable domain (outside the CDR3, taken from reference TRBV5-1 and TRBJ2-7): KAGVTQTPRYLIKTRGQQVTLSCSPISGHRSVSWYQQTPGQGLQFLFEYFSETQRNKGNFPGRFSGRQFSNSRSEMNVSTLELGDSALYLCASSRDRGRVIAYEQYFGPGTRLTVT.

Remarks on this clonotype: One junction end does not reproduce the germline sequence, and a read error may be involved. The chain recombines TRBV7-2 with TRBJ2-2; 8 bases align to TRBD1. Germline assignment: CDR1 SGHTA and CDR2 FQGNSA. The CDR3 is made up of 15 amino acids. The CDR3 DNA is TGTGCCGGCAGCTTACAACAGGGGGTCGACGGGGAGCTGTTTTTT. Translated, it gives CAGSLQQGVDGELFF.

V and J are TRBV24-1 and TRBJ1-6, with no clear D. The CDR3 is 19 amino acids. Trimming took off 0 bases at V and 3 bases at J, with 17 bases between the two ends. Germline V gene lookup returns CDR1 KGHDR and CDR2 SFDVKD. CDR3 in amino acids: CATSDLPGDGPGYNSPLHF. The CDR3 region has the DNA TGTGCCACCAGTGATTTGCCCGGAGACGGTCCCGGCTATAATTCACCCCTCCACTTT.

This clonotype was seen ten or more times. In DNA, the CDR3 is TGCAGTGCTAGGGGTAGCGGGAATTCAGCGGGGTACTTC. The encoded protein is CSARGSGNSAGYF. The genes are TRBV20-1 and TRBJ2-7; 8 bases line up with TRBD2. The CDR3 loop spans 13 amino acids. The J segment lost 12 bases and the V segment lost 3 bases, leaving 13 bases of the junction unmatched. Germline CDR1 reads DFQATT; CDR2 reads SNEGSKA (reference sequence).

This clonotype was seen ten or more times. The chain couples TRBV11-2 to TRBJ1-2, with 11 bases that match TRBD1. CDR1 and CDR2 (germline): SGHAT, FQNNGV. This CDR3 has 13 amino acids. V was clipped by 6 bases and J by 7 bases; unmatched bases: 4. The CDR3 spells CASSQDRGLGYTF. As DNA, the CDR3 is TGTGCCAGCAGTCAGGACAGGGGGCTTGGCTACACCTTC.

V and J are TRBV11-1 and TRBJ1-1; D not certain. With 3 bases removed from V and 1 base from J, the gap between germline ends came to 9 bases. The V gene's germline CDR1 is SGHAT and CDR2 FQDESV (reference sequence). This CDR3 comprises 14 residues. This chain's CDR3 is CASSLRHANTEAFF. CDR3 DNA sequence: TGTGCCAGCAGCTTGCGCCATGCGAACACTGAAGCTTTCTTT.

The chain uses TRBV10-1 and TRBJ2-5; D gene uncertain. The CDR3 length is 12 residues. The V gene lost 2 bases and the J gene lost 0 bases, with 1 base spanning the gap. CDR1 is WNHNN, CDR2 SYGVQD, per germline (reference sequence). The CDR3 reads CASSEDQETQYF. CDR3 in DNA: TGCGCCAGCAGTGAGGACCAAGAGACCCAGTACTTC.

This clonotype was recorded many times. The V call is TRBV7-2, the J call TRBJ2-7, with D tentatively TRBD2 (6 bases). In germline, CDR1 is SGHTA, CDR2 FQGNSA. Trimming cost V 2 bases and J 2 bases, with 16 bases left between them. The CDR3 loop spans 16 amino acids. CDR3 residues: CASSLSVADLTYEQYF. CDR3 nucleotide sequence: TGTGCCAGCAGCTTAAGTGTAGCGGACCTGACCTACGAGCAGTACTTC.

Note on this clonotype: Because the CDR3 is missing its conserved closing phenylalanine or tryptophan, this is likely a read error. CDR3 amino acids: CATSRDRGSSYEQYS. CDR3 DNA: TGCGCCACCAGCAGAGACAGGGGGTCCTCCTACGAGCAGTACTCC. This rearrangement joins TRBV15 to TRBJ2-7; 9 bases align to TRBD1. Germline V gene data show CDR1 as LNHNV and CDR2 as YYDKDF (reference sequence). This CDR3 is 15 amino acids long.

The table lists this clonotype with many counts. The chain combines TRBV20-1 with TRBJ2-3, with D tentatively TRBD1 (5 bases). Between the trimmed V and J ends, which lost 0 bases and 1 base, there was a span of 11 bases. This CDR3 has 15 amino acids. The V gene's germline CDR1 is DFQATT and CDR2 SNEGSKA (reference sequence). This CDR3 reads CSARDIPQGTDTQYF. CDR3 sequence (DNA): TGCAGTGCTAGAGATATCCCACAGGGCACAGATACGCAGTATTTT.

The chain couples TRBV6-2 or TRBV6-3 to TRBJ1-6; possible D gene TRBD1, 5 bases. The CDR3 length is 14 residues. Germline V lookup: CDR1 MNHEY, CDR2 SVGEGT. V lost 2 bases to trimming and J lost 8 bases, with 10 bases between them. The CDR3 protein is CASSYRGRDSPLHF. CDR3 DNA sequence: TGTGCCAGCAGTTACAGGGGCAGGGATTCACCCCTCCACTTT.

This clonotype was seen repeatedly, ten times or more. The genes are TRBV7-9 and TRBJ2-4; perhaps TRBD2 as D (5 bases). Looked up from germline, CDR1 is SEHNR and CDR2 is FQNEAQ (reference sequence). The ends were cut back, 1 base at V and 8 bases at J, with 27 bases in the middle. The CDR3 length is 19 residues. The CDR3, as DNA: TGTGCCAGCAGCTTAGGTGGCGGAGTTGAGGGCGGCCCTGGGGACATTCAGTACTTC. Its translation: CASSLGGGVEGGPGDIQYF.

The chain employs TRBV20-1 and TRBJ2-3; TRBD2 matches at 10 bases. V was pared by 0 bases and J by 0 bases, with 6 bases of the junction left unmatched. The CDR3 is 17 residues long. The germline CDR1 and CDR2 sequences are DFQATT and SNEGSKA (reference sequence). CDR3 in DNA: TGCAGTGCTAGAGAGACTAGCGGGTCTTCTAGCACAGATACGCAGTATTTT. Translation: CSARETSGSSSTDTQYF.

In regard to this clonotype: A much larger clone differs by one base, so this may be a read error. The chain carries TRBV12-3 or TRBV12-4 and TRBJ2-1; 7 nucleotides match TRBD2. This CDR3 comprises 16 residues. As DNA, the CDR3 is TGTGCCAGCAGTTTAGCGGGAGGGCCCTCCTACAATGAGCAGTCCTTC. Its protein product is CASSLAGGPSYNEQSF.

This clonotype was found many times. The rearrangement uses TRBV30 and TRBJ2-2; D is unresolved. The germline V gene has CDR1 GTSNPN and CDR2 SVGIG (reference sequence). The length of the CDR3 is 14 residues. V was clipped by 0 bases and J by 4 bases, with 9 bases between them. Here the CDR3 DNA reads TGTGCCTGGAGTGTAAACGTGGGCACCGGGGAGCTGTTTTTT. This gives the protein CAWSVNVGTGELFF. Full variable domain (remainder filled in from reference TRBV30 and TRBJ2-2): SQTIHQWPATLVQPVGSPLSLECTVEGTSNPNLYWYRQAAGRGLQLLFYSVGIGQISSEVPQNLSASRPQDRQFILSSKKLLLSDSGFYLCAWSVNVGTGELFFGEGSRLTVL.

V and J are TRBV20-1 and TRBJ2-1; TRBD2 agrees at 14 bases. CDR3 size: 18 residues. The junction had 8 bases not matched to a gene; V was cut back by 0 bases and J by 4 bases. Germline assignment: CDR1 DFQATT and CDR2 SNEGSKA (reference sequence). CDR3 amino acids: CSARDPTSGGASYNEQFF. CDR3 nucleotides: TGCAGTGCTAGAGACCCGACTAGCGGGGGGGCTTCTTACAATGAGCAGTTCTTC.

The chain joins TRBV9 to TRBJ2-5; D may match TRBD1 or TRBD2 (6 bases each). This CDR3 is 15 amino acids long. Deletions cut 0 bases from V and 5 bases from J, with 14 bases between. Germline assignment: CDR1 SGDLS and CDR2 YYNGEE. In DNA, the CDR3 is TGTGCCAGCAGCGTAGAAGGGGGGCGCTGGGAGACCCAGTACTTC. Residues: CASSVEGGRWETQYF.

This clonotype was observed at least ten times. The genes are TRBV6-2 or TRBV6-3 and TRBJ2-7, with 11 bases identical to TRBD1. The CDR3 sequence is 16 residues long. Trimming cost V 5 bases and J 1 base; bases outside gene matches: 7. Per germline, CDR1 MNHEY and CDR2 SVGEGT. The CDR3 nucleotides are TGTGCCAGCAGTCCATATGGACAGGGGGCATCCTACGAGCAGTACTTC. Its protein product is CASSPYGQGASYEQYF.

Of note for this clonotype: Because it lacks the conserved phenylalanine or tryptophan at the end, this CDR3 is likely a read error. Because the CDR3's place on the DNA is in doubt, the DNA is left out and the CDR3 is given as listed by TCRdb. J is TRBJ2-3 and V is TRBV7-8; the D call of TRBD1 is as the table states it, not checked on the DNA. The length of the CDR3 is 14 amino acids, counting both ends. Germline CDR1 is SGHVS and CDR2 is FQNEAQ. CDR3 residues: CASSQRERTDTQYL.

J is TRBJ1-1 and V is TRBV11-2; D gene uncertain. The CDR3 is made up of 16 amino acids. Germline CDR1 SGHAT, CDR2 FQNNGV. V was pared by 1 base and J by 1 base, with 13 bases between. CDR3 protein: CASSLVRSGGNTEAFF. CDR3 sequence (DNA): TGTGCCAGCAGCTTAGTCCGTTCGGGCGGGAACACTGAAGCTTTCTTT.

The chain carries TRBV20-1 and TRBJ2-7; 7 bases align to TRBD1. Germline V gives CDR1 DFQATT, CDR2 SNEGSKA (reference sequence). The CDR3 contains 13 residues. V gave up 4 bases and J gave up 1 base; unmatched junction bases: 4. The CDR3 protein is CSAMTDRSYEQYF. CDR3 DNA sequence: TGCAGTGCTATGACGGACAGGTCCTACGAGCAGTACTTC.